These 14 T cell receptor beta chains originate from one sample sequenced in a study of T cell responses to AZD1222 COVID-19 vaccine. Clones were read by immunoSEQ multiplex PCR, and TCRdb kept only the in-frame ones, dropping some. The sample lists about 120,000 clones; roughly nine tenths were seen once. The source was peripheral blood, collected 28 days after the second AZD1222 dose. The source of these receptors is an adult who received the AZD1222 COVID-19 vaccine.

The chain employs TRBV5-4 and TRBJ2-5, with D maybe TRBD2 (6 bases). Germline V gives CDR1 SGHNT, CDR2 YYREEE (reference sequence). V dropped 4 bases and J dropped 2 bases, with 18 bases sitting between them. CDR3 length equals 16 residues. The CDR3: CASSMKTGVLQETQYF. CDR3 nucleotides: TGTGCCAGCAGCATGAAGACGGGGGTTTTACAAGAGACCCAGTACTTC.

The V call is TRBV28, the J call TRBJ2-4; 8 nucleotides align to TRBD2. Germline V CDR1 and CDR2: MDHEN, SYDVKM. J gave up 0 bases and V 6 bases, and 10 bases lay outside the gene matches. This CDR3 spans 17 amino acids. DNA for the CDR3: TGTGCCAGCAGCCCGGGGGGGGGAGAGGTAGCCAAAAACATTCAGTACTTC. Translation: CASSPGGGEVAKNIQYF. Filled out from reference TRBV28 and TRBJ2-4, the complete variable domain reads DVKVTQSSRYLVKRTGEKVFLECVQDMDHENMFWYRQDPGLGLRLIYFSYDVKMKEKGDIPEGYSVSREKKERFSLILESASTNQTSMYLCASSPGGGEVAKNIQYFGAGTRLSVL.

The J gene is TRBJ1-2, the V gene TRBV28, with TRBD1 matching 8 bases. Germline loops: CDR1 MDHEN, CDR2 SYDVKM. J was trimmed by 6 bases and V by 6 bases; bases with no gene match: 18. This CDR3 region has 17 residues. The CDR3 sequence is CASSPDPQGAITDGYTF. The CDR3 nucleotides are TGTGCCAGCAGCCCCGACCCCCAGGGGGCGATAACGGATGGCTACACCTTC.

The rearrangement links TRBV4-2 to TRBJ1-4, with D possibly matching TRBD1 (6 bases). Per the germline V gene, CDR1 is LGHNA and CDR2 is YNFKEQ. Trimming left V 0 bases short and J 4 bases short, with 15 bases between. This CDR3 is built from 17 residues. The CDR3 DNA follows: TGTGCCAGCAGCCAAGATAGGAGGGAACAGGGTAATGAAAAACTGTTTTTT. Its translation: CASSQDRREQGNEKLFF.

V and J are TRBV7-9 and TRBJ1-2; 7 bases align to TRBD1. Germline-derived CDR1 and CDR2 are SEHNR and FQNEAQ (reference sequence). The CDR3 totals 15 residues. Trimming took 4 bases from V and 2 from J; bases not matched to a gene: 7. This chain's CDR3 is CASSSPTGTNYGYTF. The CDR3 coding sequence is TGTGCCAGCAGCTCCCCGACAGGGACGAACTATGGCTACACCTTC. Full variable domain (rest looked up from reference TRBV7-9 and TRBJ1-2): DTGVSQNPRHKITKRGQNVTFRCDPISEHNRLYWYRQTLGQGPEFLTYFQNEAQLEKSRLLSDRFSAERPKGSFSTLEIQRTEQGDSAMYLCASSSPTGTNYGYTFGSGTRLTVV.

This sequence joins TRBV7-8 and TRBJ1-5, with 10 positions matching TRBD1. The CDR3 is made up of 15 amino acids. Germline-derived CDR1 and CDR2 are SGHVS and FQNEAQ. V was pared by 5 bases and J by 4 bases, with 5 bases of the junction left unmatched. The CDR3 DNA is TGTGCCAGCAGCATCGGGACAGGGGAAAATCAGCCCCAGCATTTT. Amino acid sequence: CASSIGTGENQPQHF.

CDR3 residues: CASSEQGGTDTQYF. The CDR3 DNA follows: TGTGCCAGCAGTGAACAGGGCGGCACAGATACGCAGTATTTT. The J gene is TRBJ2-3, the V gene TRBV2; D is possibly TRBD1 (5 bases). CDR3 size: 14 residues. V dropped 2 bases and J dropped 1 base, with 7 bases sitting between them. CDR1 SNHLY and CDR2 FYNNEI come from the germline V gene.

The chain is built from TRBV10-3 and TRBJ1-4, with D possibly being TRBD1 (5 bases). CDR1 and CDR2 from the germline V gene are ENHRY and SYGVKD. CDR3 length: 16 amino acids. Between the trimmed V and J ends, which lost 11 bases and 0 bases, there was a span of 19 bases. Here the CDR3 reads CASSPGKIATNEKLFF. The CDR3 DNA is TGTGCCTCTTCACCAGGGAAGATTGCAACTAATGAAAAACTGTTTTTT.

The chain uses TRBV27 and TRBJ2-3; 8 bases line up with TRBD2. The CDR3 totals 16 residues. With 4 bases clipped from V and 6 bases from J, the junction kept 12 bases outside the gene matches. CDR1 and CDR2 from the germline V gene are MNHEY and SMNVEV (reference sequence). Written as DNA, the CDR3 is TGTGCCAGCAGTTCTTCAGGGACTAGACGATGGGATACGCAGTATTTT. Amino acids: CASSSSGTRRWDTQYF.

This clone was counted between two and nine times. V usage is TRBV2 and J usage is TRBJ2-1; possibly TRBD2 for D (6 bases). CDR3 length equals 12 residues. V was shortened by 11 bases and J by 1 base, with 9 bases between the two germline ends. Per the germline V gene, CDR1 is SNHLY and CDR2 is FYNNEI. CDR3 sequence (DNA): TGTGCCTGCGGACTATCCTACAATGAGCAGTTCTTC. Translated, it gives CACGLSYNEQFF.

The chain uses TRBV6-5 and TRBJ2-1; D might be TRBD2 (5 bases). In germline, CDR1 is MNHEY, CDR2 SVGAGI. Trimming pared 2 bases from V and 3 bases from J, leaving 14 bases between. The CDR3 contains 16 residues. As DNA, the CDR3 is TGTGCCAGCAGTTACGAGGGTAGGAACATCTACAATGAGCAGTTCTTC. Protein sequence: CASSYEGRNIYNEQFF.

The chain links TRBV29-1 to TRBJ2-7; D may be TRBD1 (6 bases). Germline V gene sequence: CDR1 SQVTM, CDR2 ANQGSEA. Trimming took off 4 bases at V and 7 bases at J, with 20 bases between the two ends. The CDR3 extends over 14 amino acids. Here the CDR3 reads CSVVPPGQIGEQYF. The CDR3 DNA reads as TGCAGCGTTGTTCCTCCGGGACAAATAGGGGAGCAGTACTTC.

The rearrangement uses TRBV28 and TRBJ1-2; D uncertain. Trimming removed 3 bases at V and 2 bases at J, with 16 bases between. Per germline, CDR1 MDHEN and CDR2 SYDVKM. CDR3 length: 16 amino acids. In DNA, the CDR3 is TGTGCCAGCAGTTTTACTTTCAGCGGAGGGAACTATGGCTACACCTTC. Translation gives CASSFTFSGGNYGYTF.

The chain links TRBV25-1 to TRBJ2-3; no clear D gene. The CDR3 is 12 residues long. Germline CDR1 reads MGHDK; CDR2 reads SYGVNS. Trimming left V 7 bases short and J 7 bases short, with 12 bases between. CDR3 in amino acids: CASTDSPHTQYF. In DNA, the CDR3 is TGTGCCAGCACCGATTCCCCCCATACGCAGTATTTT.